The present T cell receptor (beta chain) was sequenced within a study of T-cell reconstitution after alpha-beta-depleted transplantation in children. Overall study findings and caveats: Reportedly, alpha-beta T cells present about two months post-transplant originated from several hundred expanded clones of graft origin. Fresh T-cell production supplied most of the T-cell counts and diversity seen one year after transplant. Some patients' high day-60 TCRbeta diversity was attributed to recipient cells surviving conditioning.

Germline loops: CDR1 LGHDT, CDR2 YNNKEL (reference sequence). Trimming cost V 4 bases and J 5 bases; bases outside gene matches: 5. This CDR3 has 14 amino acids. Preparation of the TCRbeta library used unique molecular identifiers. TCRdb re-derived calls from the PCR reads in MiXCR, one entry per CDR3 protein. The table has about 230,000 distinct CDR3 sequences, roughly a tenth seen once. This clonotype was seen many times. Its antigen remains unidentified. The chain uses TRBV3-1 and TRBJ1-5; 7 bases map to TRBD1. This TCR was recovered from a child under two years old with acute myeloid leukemia, due to receive a stem cell transplant. The sequencing used PBMCs, collected before TCRalphabeta/CD19-depleted stem cell transplant. This chain's CDR3 is CASSPRDRYQPQHF. CDR3 sequence (DNA): TGTGCCAGCAGCCCCCGGGACAGATATCAGCCCCAGCATTTT. The full variable domain, rest sourced from reference TRBV3-1 and TRBJ1-5, is DTAVSQTPKYLVTQMGNDKSIKCEQNLGHDTMYWYKQDSKKFLKIMFSYNNKELIINETVPNRFSPKSPDKAHLNLHINSLELGDSAVYFCASSPRDRYQPQHFGDGTRLSIL.